The T cell receptor (beta chain) under discussion was sequenced for a study of CD4 T cell repertoires in COVID-19 (dated by TCRdb to the early 2020s). For the wider study: To analyze cross-reactivity, the CFSE-low cells were expanded with IL-2 for under 11 days and then labeled again and restimulated with spike proteins from other coronaviruses. Naturally processed CD4+ T cell responses to SARS-CoV-2 spike and nucleoprotein were characterized in COVID-19-recovered individuals, and clonal composition was assessed by TCR Vbeta sequencing. Subset-level TCR Vbeta repertoire analysis of SARS-CoV-2-reactive T cells was performed in three recovered individuals. What the authors observed across the whole study: Several of the most expanded SARS-CoV-2-reactive clonotypes were shared between two or all three memory subsets, suggesting intraclonal diversification. Between about 6.5 and 27% of SARS-CoV-2 clonotypes were also detected in secondary cultures stimulated with SARS-CoV and/or HKU1 spike, a finding consistent with cross-reactivity.

Cut back by 2 bases and 1 base, the V and J ends lie 13 bases apart. Its CDR3 holds 16 amino acids, cysteine through phenylalanine. Only the CDR3 DNA is retained, 48 bases long and in frame from the first base. As encoded in the germline V gene, CDR1 is SGHVS while CDR2 is FNYEAQ. What the time point label conveys for this sample: sample from a COVID-19-recovered individual after infection. The donors were patients who had recovered from mild-to-severe COVID-19. Uncultured memory T cell samples were sequenced directly after ex vivo isolation. CD4+ total memory, central memory, effector memory and circulating T follicular helper cells were isolated from peripheral blood mononuclear cells. The library was produced with the immunoSEQ multiplex PCR assay. As for the original processing: Repertoire overlap between subsets was quantified using the Chao-Jaccard similarity index and counts of shared clonotypes. Imported from immuneACCESS, the table was reduced by TCRdb to in-frame sequences with V and J called. These copies leave out some clones; in studies compared against another copy, an unresolved V gene accounts for under half, and the cause of the remainder is not known. Clone size and V and J calls were adopted from that table, with D and trimming inferred from the DNA. For this sample there are about 75,000 clones; roughly four fifths appear just once. Roughly 0.6% of the sample is held by the ten biggest clonotypes.

Concerning this clone itself: Its antigen remains unidentified. Base qualities are not recorded, but no much larger clone differs from it by a single base.

The clonotype comes from a human donor who had COVID-19. This sample comprised CD4+ T cells from peripheral blood, obtained after recovery from COVID-19. This receptor chain uses TRBV7-6 and TRBJ2-3; D gene: possibly TRBD2, on 5 matching bases. The bases are TGTGCCAGCAGCTTAATGGGTAGGCGGGGCACAGATACGCAGTATTTT. It translates as CASSLMGRRGTDTQYF.